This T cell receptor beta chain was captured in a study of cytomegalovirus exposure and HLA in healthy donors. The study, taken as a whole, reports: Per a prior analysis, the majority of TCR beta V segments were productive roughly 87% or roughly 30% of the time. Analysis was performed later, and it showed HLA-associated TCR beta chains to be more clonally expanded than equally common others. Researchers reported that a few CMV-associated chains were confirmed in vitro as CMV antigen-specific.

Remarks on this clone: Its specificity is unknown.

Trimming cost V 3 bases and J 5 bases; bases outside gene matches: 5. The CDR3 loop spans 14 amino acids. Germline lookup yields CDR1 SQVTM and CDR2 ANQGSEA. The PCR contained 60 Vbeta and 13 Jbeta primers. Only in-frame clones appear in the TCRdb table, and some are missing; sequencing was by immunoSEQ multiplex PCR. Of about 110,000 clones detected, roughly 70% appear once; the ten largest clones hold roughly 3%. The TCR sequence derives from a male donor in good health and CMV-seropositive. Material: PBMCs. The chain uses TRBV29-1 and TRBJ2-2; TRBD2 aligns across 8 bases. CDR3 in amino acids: CSVDRGGGTGELFF. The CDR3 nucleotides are TGCAGCGTTGATCGGGGCGGGGGGACCGGGGAGCTGTTTTTT.